The sequence of this T cell receptor beta chain was determined in a study of T cell responses to AZD1222 COVID-19 vaccine. Study results and caveats: Reportedly, close to half of spike-specific TCRs are directed against unmutated variant regions. The sample set comprised mostly white British donors with more females, and clonal diversity was possibly underestimated. An increase in Spike-specific TCR breadth and depth was observed after two AZD1222 doses.

The table came from immunoSEQ multiplex PCR; TCRdb's copy has only in-frame clones and leaves some out. The sample has 89,000 or so clones, approximately 89% seen once. V lost 1 base, J lost 7 bases, and 7 bases lay in between. The CDR3 length is 13 residues. Looked up from germline, CDR1 is LGHDT and CDR2 is YNNKEL (reference sequence). About this clone itself: Its matching antigen is unknown.

V usage is TRBV3-1 (or the pseudogene TRBV3-2) and J usage is TRBJ2-2; D remains unclear. This specimen was peripheral blood, taken 28 days after the second AZD1222 dose. The clonotype comes from an adult who received the AZD1222 COVID-19 vaccine. The CDR3 coding sequence is TGTGCCAGCAGCCAAGGCGGTGGCGGGGAGCTGTTTTTT. This gives the protein CASSQGGGGELFF.